The rows below give T cell receptor beta chains drawn from one sample of a study of cytomegalovirus exposure and HLA in healthy donors. Sequencing used immunoSEQ multiplex PCR; TCRdb keeps in-frame clones, though not all of them. The sample lists around 300,000 clones, approximately 87% occurring once. The sequenced material came from PBMCs. These receptor sequences come from a woman between 18 and 30 years old in good health and CMV-seronegative. The CDR3 runs from the conserved cysteine through the conserved F or W. D genes are given only for firm matches. Clone size is not always given. Where it is, it says once, few, many or a class for expanded clones.

V	size	J	D	DNA	CDR3
TRBV27	once	TRBJ1-4	-	TGTGCCAGCAGTTTAGACTTTGCAACTAATGAAAAACTGTTTTTT	CASSLDFATNEKLFF
TRBV4-1	-	TRBJ1-1	-	TGCGCCAGCAGCCAAGCCGGGACTACTATCAACACTGAAGCTTTCTTT	CASSQAGTTINTEAFF
TRBV10-2	-	TRBJ1-3	-	TGCGCCAGCGGACGACGGGACTCTGGAAACACCATATATTTT	CASGRRDSGNTIYF
TRBV6-5	-	TRBJ2-1	TRBD2	TGTGCCAGCAGCGTACTAGCGGGCGTCGGGAATGAGCAGTTCTTC	CASSVLAGVGNEQFF
TRBV7-2	-	TRBJ1-4	TRBD1	TGTGCCAGCAGCTGGACGGGACAGAGTAATGAAAAACTGTTTTTT	CASSWTGQSNEKLFF
TRBV4-1	once	TRBJ2-7	TRBD2	TGCGCCAGCAGCCAAGATCCGGTAGGGACTAGCGGGAACGAGCAGTACTTC	CASSQDPVGTSGNEQYF
TRBV18	-	TRBJ2-5	-	TGTGCCAGCTCACCAGATGGGACACCCCAAGAGACCCAGTACTTC	CASSPDGTPQETQYF
TRBV28	-	TRBJ2-7	TRBD1	TGTGCCAGCAGTTTGACCGGGACAGGGGGTGGGCAGTACTTC	CASSLTGTGGGQYF
TRBV7-8	-	TRBJ2-7	-	TGTGCCAGCAGCTTAGCGGACGGAGGGCTCCTAAGATACGAGCAGTACTTC	CASSLADGGLLRYEQYF
TRBV7-3	-	TRBJ2-7	-	TGTGCCAGCAGCTTATGGTACTGGGACTCCTATTTTTCCTACGAGCAGTACTTC	CASSLWYWDSYFSYEQYF
TRBV5-8	-	TRBJ2-7	TRBD1	TGTGCCAGCAGCTTGGCAGATCAGGGGGTATTTGACTACGAGCAGTACTTC	CASSLADQGVFDYEQYF
TRBV4-1	-	TRBJ2-7	-	TGCGCCAGCAGCCAAGATGAGGGCCTCGGCCCGTACTTC	CASSQDEGLGPYF
TRBV5-1	once	TRBJ2-7	-	TGCGCCAGCAGCTTGGGGACAGTCTACGAGCAGTACTTC	CASSLGTVYEQYF
TRBV7-2	-	TRBJ2-6	-	TGTGCCAGCAGCTACCTCAGGGGTCCGGGTTCCGGGGCCAACGTCCTGACTTTC	CASSYLRGPGSGANVLTF
TRBV4-3	-	TRBJ1-4	-	TGCGCCAGCAGCCAAGATCGTAGAGGGCTTGAAAAACTGTTTTTT	CASSQDRRGLEKLFF
TRBV27	-	TRBJ2-3	-	TGTGCCAGCAGTTTATGGAGGGCCACCACAGATACGCAGTATTTT	CASSLWRATTDTQYF
TRBV4-1	-	TRBJ2-3	-	TGCGCCAGCAGCCAAGAGTATCGGACAGATACGCAGTATTTT	CASSQEYRTDTQYF
TRBV19	-	TRBJ1-1	-	TGTGCCAGTAGTATTCACGGGGGAGGCACTGAAGCTTTCTTT	CASSIHGGGTEAFF
TRBV2	-	TRBJ1-5	TRBD1	TGTGCCAGCAGTGTCTCACCAGCAGGGGGTCAGCCCCAGCATTTT	CASSVSPAGGQPQHF
TRBV19	-	TRBJ2-4	-	TGTGCCAGTAGTATCATAGCGCAGCTAGCCAAAAACATTCAGTACTTC	CASSIIAQLAKNIQYF
TRBV7-9	-	TRBJ1-6	TRBD1	TGTGCCAGCAGCTTAGCGCACTTAGACAGGGAGTCACCCCTCCACTTT	CASSLAHLDRESPLHF
TRBV4-1	-	TRBJ2-5	-	TGCGCCAGCAGCCGCTCACCGGAGGAGACCCAGTACTTC	CASSRSPEETQYF
TRBV15	few	TRBJ1-6	-	TGTGCCACCAGCAGAGGGGGAGCAGAACAGGGCCATGGTCCCCTCCACTTT	CATSRGGAEQGHGPLHF
TRBV15	-	TRBJ1-3	TRBD1	TGTGCCACCCTCTCCACAGGGGGCACTGGAAACACCATATATTTT	CATLSTGGTGNTIYF
TRBV4-1	-	TRBJ2-2	TRBD1	TGCGCCAGCAGCCACCCCGGGACAGGGAGCACCGGGGAGCTGTTTTTT	CASSHPGTGSTGELFF
TRBV5-6	-	TRBJ1-2	-	TGTGCCAGCAGCTTGTTTTTCCGAGCAGGCGGCTACACCTTC	CASSLFFRAGGYTF
TRBV9	-	TRBJ2-7	TRBD2	TGTGCCAGCAGCGTAGACGCGGGAGCCTACGAGCAGTACTTC	CASSVDAGAYEQYF
TRBV2	once	TRBJ2-7	TRBD2	TGTGCCATCGGGCGGGAGGACTCCTACGAGCAGTACTTC	CAIGREDSYEQYF
TRBV4-1	few	TRBJ1-2	TRBD1	TGCGCCAGCAGCCTAGCTGACAGGGGAGATGGCTACACCTTC	CASSLADRGDGYTF
TRBV6-5	-	TRBJ2-4	-	TGTGCCAGCAGTTACGCGGGGGGACAGTTGGACATTCAGTACTTC	CASSYAGGQLDIQYF
TRBV4-3	-	TRBJ2-1	TRBD2	TGCGCCAGCAGCCAAGATTACGCGGGAGGGTTGGATGAGCAGTTCTTC	CASSQDYAGGLDEQFF
TRBV10-2	-	TRBJ2-3	-	TGCGCCAGCAGTGAGTGGGGGCCGTGGTCTGTCGGCACAGATACGCAGTATTTT	CASSEWGPWSVGTDTQYF
TRBV6-5	-	TRBJ1-1	-	TGTGCCAGCAGCAGCGGGGATTGGTCTGAAGCTTTCTTT	CASSSGDWSEAFF
TRBV28	-	TRBJ1-1	TRBD1	TGTGCCAGCGTCAGAACCGGGACAGGGTACACTGAAGCTTTCTTT	CASVRTGTGYTEAFF
TRBV5-3	-	TRBJ2-1	-	TGTGCCAGAAGTCGTCTTCCAGCGCCATACAATGAGCAGTTCTTC	CARSRLPAPYNEQFF
TRBV15	-	TRBJ1-4	TRBD1	TGTGCCACCAGCATACAGAACAGGGGGCAAGAAAAACTGTTTTTT	CATSIQNRGQEKLFF
TRBV19	-	TRBJ1-1	-	TGTGCCAGTAGTATAGTTGGGGGAGGGACTGAAGCTTTCTTT	CASSIVGGGTEAFF
TRBV7-8	-	TRBJ1-4	-	TGTGCCAGCAGCTACGATTTTCAGGGAGGTGAAAAACTGTTTTTT	CASSYDFQGGEKLFF
TRBV29-1	-	TRBJ2-1	TRBD2	TGCAGCGTTGGGGGACTAGCGGGAGGGACCTTCTCCTACAATGAGCAGTTCTTC	CSVGGLAGGTFSYNEQFF